Described below is a single T cell receptor (beta chain) sequence and its context. Its binding antigen is unknown. Base quality data are lacking; no much larger clone is found one base away. The germline V gene (reference sequence) gives CDR1 as MNHEY and CDR2 as SMNVEV. Trimming removed 3 bases from V and 4 bases from J, leaving 14 bases between the germline ends. The CDR3, from cysteine to phenylalanine, totals 15 residues. Only the CDR3 portion is preserved as DNA: 45 bases, with reading frame beginning at the first base. This sample is part of a study of cytomegalovirus exposure and HLA in healthy donors (dated by TCRdb to 2015 to 2018). With respect to the entire study: According to an earlier analysis of 550 to 700 of the donors, about 190 million T cells yielded roughly 100 million unique TCR beta sequences and 276 Gb of sequence data. About 300 gigabases of sequencing data and around 87 million unique TCR sequences were included in an early release covering 550 to 650 HLA-typed donors. The genetic ancestry cluster associated with self-reported Caucasian donors included over 65% of the 398 genotyped donors. The aim of the study was to test whether cataloging public T cell receptors could identify signatures of past pathogen exposure. The study profiled the T cell repertoires of hundreds of subjects by immunosequencing and related them to cytomegalovirus serostatus. A separate validation cohort of 90 to 150 different subjects was used in addition to the roughly 700-subject first cohort. The study combined high-throughput TCR immunosequencing, statistical association of individual TCRs with disease status, and machine learning to predict cytomegalovirus infection status. A later analysis re-analyzed previously published TCR beta repertoires from 666 donors and added high-resolution HLA genotyping to study TCR occurrence patterns. Rather than using new phenotypic data, the later analysis identified candidate immune exposures from TCR beta sequences and from how often those sequences occurred across donors. An earlier analysis of 587 of the donors used high-throughput TCR beta sequencing to judge whether each TCR beta V gene segment behaved as functional or pseudogenic. Donor age, sex, ethnicity and CMV serostatus were compiled together with the repertoire data. A later genetic analysis used genome-wide SNP genotypes for about three fifths of the 666 donors, treating that subset as a discovery cohort. All discovery cohort repertoires had been generated on a single sequencing platform. HLA typing included class I and class II loci at four-digit resolution. Typing coverage differed by locus: A, B, C, DRB1 and DQB1 were typed in roughly 620-630 donors, DQA1 in about 510, DPA1 in around 610, and DPB1 in around 440. Because of strong linkage in the cohort, roughly five DR-DQ haplotypes were treated as single units for association and clustering. On average, 235,054 unique TCR beta nucleotide sequences were sequenced per donor among 300 to 500 genotyped donors of the cohort, with 15% to 20% of those sequences being non-productive.

Broader findings and caveats from the paper: Most TCR sequences were seen in very few donors, while some public TCRs were found in many individuals. Compared with equally common non-associated chains, HLA-associated TCR beta chains in a later analysis were more clonally expanded and had lower generation probabilities. Most CMV-associated TCR beta chains appeared to be HLA-restricted in a later analysis, and the HLA associations seemed to be driven largely by CMV exposure. A cluster of highly shared sequence variants was judged likely to be a technical artifact of the sequencing pipeline. A further reported finding was that TCR beta sequences accurately predicted the HLA-A and HLA-B alleles for most subjects in the first cohort. According to a later analysis, TCR association rates differed among HLA loci, with DRB1 alleles showing the most associated TCRs and HLA-C alleles showing the fewest. A later genetic analysis reported fewer N-insertions in productive TCRs among donors in an Asian-associated ancestry cluster than the roughly 620-donor mean. Specific HLA alleles were associated with 15,000 to 20,000 TCR beta sequences at a false discovery rate of 0.05 in a later analysis. In the study, about 150 TCR beta chains were listed as associated with cytomegalovirus. Roughly uniform sequencing depth across donors was assumed in presence/absence analyses, although this assumption may not hold. In vitro tests confirmed that a few of the cytomegalovirus-associated TCR beta chains recognize cytomegalovirus antigens. When HLA alleles, especially DR and DQ, strongly co-occurred, attributing TCR associations to individual alleles was difficult. Because counts were too low, seventeen rarely observed V segments, including chromosome 9 orphons, were left out of the earlier analysis of a few hundred of the donors. A later analysis reported that several top co-occurrence clusters appeared linked to parvovirus B19, influenza, CMV and Epstein-Barr virus. Linkage disequilibrium might explain the correlated functional status among segregating V segments, but an unknown experimental factor could not be ruled out. Only TCR beta chains were sequenced in this cohort, and the absence of alpha or paired-chain data limited detectable features. Immune exposure information for the cohort was limited to CMV serostatus. Some IMGT-functional V segments, including TRBV6-2 and TRBV6-3, could not be distinguished by the 87-base-pair reads and were therefore excluded. The classifier was reported to diagnose cytomegalovirus status with high specificity and sensitivity in both the original cohort and the validation cohort. In an earlier analysis of fewer than 700 of the donors, most TCR beta V segments appeared in productive rearrangements about 87% or about 30% of the time, broadly matching IMGT annotations. The authors suggested that the approach could potentially be extended to other disease states and immunological phenotypes. Because HLA typing was missing for some donors at each locus, association tests included only the typed subset. An association between a missense DCLRE1C variant and V-gene and J-gene trimming of TCR beta chains was found in a later genetic analysis and replicated in an independent cohort.

The cohort consisted of hundreds of healthy bone marrow donors. At the time of sampling, all cohort members were nominally healthy, though unrecorded immune exposures were likely present. The donor was CMV seronegative and was included in the group of over 300 seronegative cohort members. A peripheral blood sample was collected from each donor, and TCR beta sequencing was performed on peripheral blood mononuclear cells. The Qiagen DNeasy Blood Extraction Kit was used to extract genomic DNA from the blood cell samples. Libraries were made using the immunoSEQ multiplex PCR assay. A mixture of 60 forward primers for TCR Vbeta segments and 13 reverse primers for TCR Jbeta segments was used in the multiplex PCR. The CDR3 region of rearranged TCR beta genes was amplified from genomic DNA by a multiplex PCR assay. On the Illumina HiSeq System, the amplified TCR beta libraries were sequenced as 87-base-pair reads. The original methods were these. Across the 700 or so repertoires, a later analysis counted some 81 million unique TCR beta chains, roughly 11 million of which were shared by at least two donors. A nearest-neighbor algorithm error-corrected the raw reads and collapsed the reads into unique sequences, merging closely related sequences to remove PCR and sequencing errors. To assign V, D and J gene segments, CDR3 sequences were aligned to IMGT reference sequences. For a sequence to be retained, a match of at least six nucleotides to both a V gene segment and a J gene segment was required. A rearrangement was called productive if the CDR3 had no stop codons and remained in frame with V and J, and every other rearrangement was called non-productive. Following IMGT convention, CDR3 was defined as the stretch from the second conserved V-encoded cysteine up to the conserved J-encoded phenylalanine. Sequences without an unambiguous match to a single V gene segment were excluded from the earlier analysis of 450 to 650 of the donors. In an earlier analysis of roughly 600 of the donors, a V segment was called functional when productive rearrangements were above 56.7%, and segregating when the standard deviation between donors exceeded 5%. A statistical classification framework was developed to diagnose cytomegalovirus status using the catalog of TCR beta chain sequences. A later analysis assigned V and J genes by comparing TCR nucleotide sequences with IMGT/GENE-DB human TR gene sequences. A later analysis assigned CDR3 sequences and most-parsimonious VDJ recombination scenarios with the TCRdist pipeline. A later analysis defined each TCR beta chain by its CDR3 amino acid sequence plus V-gene family, and excluded reads lacking a unique V-gene family. A later analysis removed nearly 600 highly shared, low-generation-probability nucleotide sequences to deal with suspected cross-contamination and a sequencing artifact. In a later analysis, a clonal expansion index for each public chain was calculated from normalized within-repertoire ranks of inferred template counts. In a later analysis, generation probabilities were computed with a VDJ recombination model fitted to out-of-frame rearrangements, and the resulting probabilities were checked against IGoR. Hypergeometric tests were used in a later analysis to score TCR-TCR, TCR-HLA and TCR-CMV co-occurrence, with a repertoire-size bias correction applied to the TCR pairs. To estimate false discovery rates, a later analysis permuted the HLA or CMV assignments 20 times. In a later analysis, co-occurring TCRs were grouped using DBSCAN, and TCRdist sequence similarity was added for clustering within HLA-allele-positive subsets. For co-occurrence clustering, repertoires with fewer than 30,000 or more than 120,000 public chains were excluded, along with four to six repertoires with anomalous nucleotide sharing. Here the immuneACCESS table is served through TCRdb, limited to in-frame sequences with V and J called. Missing clones are a known gap in these copies; in checked studies unresolved V genes cover under half, and the rest lacks a known reason. Clonal size and the V and J genes are those of that table, whereas D and trimming came from the DNA. This sample comprises 110,000 to 150,000 clones, more than 60% of them detected only once. The ten most abundant clones make up about 1.6% of the sample.

The clonotype originates from a female donor in good health and CMV-seronegative. Sequenced sample: PBMCs. The rearrangement joined TRBV27 to TRBJ2-3, with no confident D gene call. The CDR3 in this case is CASSFGRWAPDTQYF. The nucleotide sequence is given as TGTGCCAGCAGTTTTGGCAGATGGGCGCCAGATACGCAGTATTTT.